These 10 T cell receptor beta chains originate from one sample sequenced in a study of cytomegalovirus exposure and HLA in healthy donors. The data were produced by immunoSEQ multiplex PCR, yet TCRdb's version contains in-frame clones alone and is incomplete. The table shows 90,000 to 120,000 clones, with approximately 96% occurring only once. Sequencing was carried out using PBMCs. The source is a woman between 18 and 29 years old in good health and CMV-seronegative.

This sequence joins TRBV15 and TRBJ2-1, with no clear D. The ends were cut back, 8 bases at V and 2 bases at J, with 10 bases in the middle. The CDR3 runs to 13 residues. Germline V CDR1 and CDR2: LNHNV, YYDKDF (reference sequence). The CDR3, as DNA: TGTGCCACCGGCATTGGCCCCTACAATGAGCAGTTCTTC. Residues: CATGIGPYNEQFF.

The chain links TRBV20-1 to TRBJ1-3; maybe TRBD1 (5 bases). CDR1 and CDR2 from the germline V gene are DFQATT and SNEGSKA (reference sequence). Trimming took 7 bases from V and 3 from J, leaving 7 bases between them. CDR3 size: 11 residues. The CDR3 loop is CSVGDGNTIYF. Written as DNA, the CDR3 is TGCAGTGTAGGGGATGGAAACACCATATATTTT.

The chain joins TRBV2 to TRBJ2-1; D perhaps matches TRBD1 (6 bases). The length of the CDR3 is 15 residues. The germline V gene encodes CDR1 SNHLY and CDR2 FYNNEI. Trimming took off 4 bases at V and 10 bases at J, with 20 bases between the two ends. The CDR3 spells CASSGQVLPTLEQFF. In DNA, the CDR3 is TGTGCCAGCAGTGGACAGGTTCTCCCTACTTTGGAGCAGTTCTTC.

The gene calls are TRBV7-8 and TRBJ2-3, with TRBD1 as a possible D gene (6 bases). This CDR3 spans 15 amino acids. CDR1 and CDR2 (germline): SGHVS, FQNEAQ. V gave up 5 bases and J gave up 2 bases, with 14 bases separating them. The CDR3, as DNA: TGTGCCAGCAGCCCATACAGGGACATCACAGATACGCAGTATTTT. Protein sequence: CASSPYRDITDTQYF.

The sample holds one count of this clone. The chain links TRBV18 to TRBJ2-5, with a weak D call TRBD2 (5 bases). Germline CDR1 and CDR2: KGHSH and LQKENI. V shed 1 base and J shed 2 bases, with 11 bases lying between them. The CDR3 sequence is 15 residues long. This CDR3 is CASSPQAGKQETQYF. CDR3 in DNA: TGTGCCAGCTCACCACAGGCCGGGAAACAAGAGACCCAGTACTTC. The full variable domain, its missing parts supplied by reference TRBV18 and TRBJ2-5, is NAGVMQNPRHLVRRRGQEARLRCSPMKGHSHVYWYRQLPEEGLKFMVYLQKENIIDESGMPKERFSAEFPKEGPSILRIQQVVRGDSAAYFCASSPQAGKQETQYFGPGTRLLVL.

The CDR3 DNA reads TGTGCCTTAAAGGGCAGGGCGAGAAACACTGAAGCTTTCTTT. Protein: CALKGRARNTEAFF. V is TRBV2 and J is TRBJ1-1, with a tentative D call TRBD1 (5 bases). Germline loops: CDR1 SNHLY, CDR2 FYNNEI. V was trimmed by 11 bases and J by 2 bases, leaving 18 bases between them. The length of the CDR3 is 14 residues. Together with reference TRBV2 and TRBJ1-1, the CDR3 gives the full variable domain: EPEVTQTPSHQVTQMGQEVILRCVPISNHLYFYWYRQILGQKVEFLVSFYNNEISEKSEIFDDQFSVERPDGSNFTLKIRSTKLEDSAMYFCALKGRARNTEAFFGQGTRLTVV.

The CDR3 coding sequence is TGTGCCAGCAGTTCATGGCAGACAGGGGGCACTGAAGCTTTCTTT. This sequence encodes CASSSWQTGGTEAFF. This chain links TRBV27 with TRBJ1-1; TRBD1 matches 9 bases. J gave up 4 bases and V 4 bases, and 7 bases lay outside the gene matches. The CDR3 consists of 15 residues. Germline V lookup: CDR1 MNHEY, CDR2 SMNVEV (reference sequence).

The gene calls are TRBV14 and TRBJ1-5; a weak D match, TRBD1 (5 bases). The CDR3 runs to 17 residues. Deletions cut 1 base from V and 3 bases from J, with 16 bases between. Germline CDR1 reads SGHDN; CDR2 reads FVKESK. The CDR3 region is CASSQVLGQGINQPQHF. Here the CDR3 DNA reads TGTGCCAGCAGCCAAGTCTTGGGGCAGGGAATCAATCAGCCCCAGCATTTT.

The chain couples TRBV2 to TRBJ1-2, with TRBD1 matching over 9 bases. After removal of 4 bases from V and 3 bases from J, the junction contained 3 bases not matched to a gene. This CDR3 spans 14 amino acids. Germline CDR1 SNHLY, CDR2 FYNNEI. CDR3 nucleotides: TGTGCCAGCAGTGGACAGGGGGTCTACTATGGCTACACCTTC. This translates into CASSGQGVYYGYTF.

The rearrangement joins TRBV5-8 to TRBJ1-4; D may be TRBD1 (5 bases). This CDR3 has 14 amino acids. V gave up 4 bases and J gave up 8 bases, with 15 bases separating them. CDR1 is SGHTS, CDR2 YDEGEE, per germline. CDR3 coding DNA: TGTGCCAGCAGCCCGGGACTATCGGGGGAAAAACTGTTTTTT. Amino acid sequence: CASSPGLSGEKLFF.